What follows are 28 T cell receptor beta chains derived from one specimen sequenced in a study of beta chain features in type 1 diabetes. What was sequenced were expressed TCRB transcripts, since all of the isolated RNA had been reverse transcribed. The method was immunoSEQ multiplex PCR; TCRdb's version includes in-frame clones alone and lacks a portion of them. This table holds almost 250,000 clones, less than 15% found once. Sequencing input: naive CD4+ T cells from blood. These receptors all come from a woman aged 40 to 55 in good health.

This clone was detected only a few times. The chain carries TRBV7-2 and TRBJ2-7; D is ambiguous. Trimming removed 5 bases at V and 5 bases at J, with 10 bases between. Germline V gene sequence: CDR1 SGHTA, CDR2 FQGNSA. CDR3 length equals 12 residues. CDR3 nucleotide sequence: TGTGCCAGCAGCCCCAACTTCGACGAGCAGTACTTC. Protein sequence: CASSPNFDEQYF.

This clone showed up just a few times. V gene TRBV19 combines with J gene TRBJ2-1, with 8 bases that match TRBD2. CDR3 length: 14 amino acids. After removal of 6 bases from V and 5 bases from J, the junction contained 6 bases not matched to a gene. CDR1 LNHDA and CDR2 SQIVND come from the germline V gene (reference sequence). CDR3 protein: CASRVGGADNEQFF. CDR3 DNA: TGTGCCAGTAGGGTCGGGGGGGCCGACAATGAGCAGTTCTTC.

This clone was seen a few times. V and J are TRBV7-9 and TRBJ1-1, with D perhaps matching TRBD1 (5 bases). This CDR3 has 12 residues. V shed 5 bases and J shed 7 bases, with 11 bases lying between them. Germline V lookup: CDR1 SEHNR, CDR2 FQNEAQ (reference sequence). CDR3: CASSPQAGEAFF. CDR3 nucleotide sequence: TGTGCCAGCAGCCCACAGGCCGGTGAAGCTTTCTTT.

The CDR3 coding sequence is TGTGCCAGCAGCATTGACAGGGGGAGTGAGCAGTACTTC. Its translation: CASSIDRGSEQYF. V gene TRBV11-2 combines with J gene TRBJ2-7; 9 positions agree with TRBD1. The V and J ends lost 5 bases and 7 bases, in that order; junction bases with no gene match: 6. In germline, CDR1 is SGHAT, CDR2 FQNNGV. This CDR3 is built from 13 residues.

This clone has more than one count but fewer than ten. The DNA for the CDR3 is TGTGCCAGTGACAGGGGTGTAAATCAGCCCCAGCATTTT. Protein sequence: CASDRGVNQPQHF. This chain joins TRBV2 and TRBJ1-5; 8 nucleotides line up with TRBD1. After removal of 9 bases from V and 4 bases from J, the junction contained 5 bases not matched to a gene. The germline gives CDR1 SNHLY, CDR2 FYNNEI. This CDR3 comprises 13 residues.

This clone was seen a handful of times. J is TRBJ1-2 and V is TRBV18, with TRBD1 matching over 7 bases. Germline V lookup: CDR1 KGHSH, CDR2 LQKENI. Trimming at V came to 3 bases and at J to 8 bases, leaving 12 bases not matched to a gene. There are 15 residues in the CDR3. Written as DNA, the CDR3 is TGTGCCAGCTCACCGCCGGGGACAGCCCGCCGGGGCTACACCTTC. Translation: CASSPPGTARRGYTF.

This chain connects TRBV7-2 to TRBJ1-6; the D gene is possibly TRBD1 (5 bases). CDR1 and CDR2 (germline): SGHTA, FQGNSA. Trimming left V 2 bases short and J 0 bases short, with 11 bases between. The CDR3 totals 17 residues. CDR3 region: CASSLWGGSSYNSPLHF. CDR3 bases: TGTGCCAGCAGCTTATGGGGGGGAAGCTCCTATAATTCACCCCTCCACTTT.

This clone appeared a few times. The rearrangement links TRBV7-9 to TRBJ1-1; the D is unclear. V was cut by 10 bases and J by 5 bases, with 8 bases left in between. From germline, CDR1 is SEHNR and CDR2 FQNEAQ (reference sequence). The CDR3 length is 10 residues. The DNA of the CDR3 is TGTGCCATCAAAACTACTGAAGCTTTCTTT. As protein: CAIKTTEAFF.

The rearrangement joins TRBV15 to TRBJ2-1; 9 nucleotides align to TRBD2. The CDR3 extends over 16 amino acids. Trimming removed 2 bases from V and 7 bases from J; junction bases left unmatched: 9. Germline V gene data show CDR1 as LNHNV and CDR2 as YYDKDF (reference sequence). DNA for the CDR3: TGTGCCACCAGCAGATCTAGCGGGGCCCGGTCGAATGAGCAGTTCTTC. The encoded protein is CATSRSSGARSNEQFF.

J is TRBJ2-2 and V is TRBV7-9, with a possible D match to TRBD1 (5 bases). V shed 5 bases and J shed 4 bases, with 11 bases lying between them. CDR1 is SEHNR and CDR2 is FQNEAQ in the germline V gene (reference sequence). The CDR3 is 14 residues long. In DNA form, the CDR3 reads TGTGCCAGCAGCCCCTTGCAGGGCACCGGGGAGCTGTTTTTT. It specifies CASSPLQGTGELFF.

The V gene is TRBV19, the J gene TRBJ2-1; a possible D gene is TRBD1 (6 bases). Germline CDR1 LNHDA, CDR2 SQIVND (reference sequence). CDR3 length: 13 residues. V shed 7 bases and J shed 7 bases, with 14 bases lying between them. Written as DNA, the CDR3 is TGTGCCAGTACTTCACAGGGTGCAAATGAGCAGTTCTTC. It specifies CASTSQGANEQFF.

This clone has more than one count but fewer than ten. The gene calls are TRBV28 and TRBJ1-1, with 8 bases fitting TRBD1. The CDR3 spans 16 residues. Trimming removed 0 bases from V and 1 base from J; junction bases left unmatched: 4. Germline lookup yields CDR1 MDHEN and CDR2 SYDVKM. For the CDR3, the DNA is TGTGCCAGCAGTTTATGGGACAGGGTCGGGAACACTGAAGCTTTCTTT. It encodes CASSLWDRVGNTEAFF.

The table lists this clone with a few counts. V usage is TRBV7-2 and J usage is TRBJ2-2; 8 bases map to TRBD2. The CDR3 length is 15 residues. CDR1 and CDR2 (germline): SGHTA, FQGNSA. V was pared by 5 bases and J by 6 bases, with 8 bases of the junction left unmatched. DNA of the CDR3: TGTGCCAGCAGCCCCGGGGGGGCGGGGGCCGGGGAGCTGTTTTTT. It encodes CASSPGGAGAGELFF.

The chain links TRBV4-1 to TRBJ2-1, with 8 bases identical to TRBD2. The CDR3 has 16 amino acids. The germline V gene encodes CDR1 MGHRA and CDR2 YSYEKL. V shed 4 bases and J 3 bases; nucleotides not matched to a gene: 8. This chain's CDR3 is CASSRDLAGYYNEQFF. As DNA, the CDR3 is TGCGCCAGCAGCCGAGACTTAGCGGGGTACTACAATGAGCAGTTCTTC.

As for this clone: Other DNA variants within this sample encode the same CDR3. The CDR3 nucleotides are TGTGCCAGCTCACCCTCTTCCTCCTATAATTCACCCCTCCACTTT. It yields the protein CASSPSSSYNSPLHF. V usage is TRBV18 and J usage is TRBJ1-6; D unclear. The CDR3 is made up of 15 amino acids. CDR1 KGHSH and CDR2 LQKENI come from the germline V gene. V shed 3 bases and J shed 0 bases, with 6 bases lying between them.

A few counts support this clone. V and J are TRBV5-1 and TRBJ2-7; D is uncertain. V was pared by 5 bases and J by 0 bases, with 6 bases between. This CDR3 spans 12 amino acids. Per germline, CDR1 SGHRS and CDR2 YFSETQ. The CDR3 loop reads CASRMSSYEQYF. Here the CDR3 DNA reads TGCGCCAGCAGAATGAGCTCCTACGAGCAGTACTTC.

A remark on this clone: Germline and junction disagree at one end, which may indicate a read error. The DNA for the CDR3 is TGTGCTAGCAGCCCCCTCAGGGGTGGGACCGGGGAGCTGTTTTTT. It translates to CASSPLRGGTGELFF. The chain is built from TRBV7-7 and TRBJ2-2; possibly TRBD1 for D (6 bases). Germline assignment: CDR1 SSHAT and CDR2 FNYEAQ (reference sequence). The CDR3 covers 15 residues.

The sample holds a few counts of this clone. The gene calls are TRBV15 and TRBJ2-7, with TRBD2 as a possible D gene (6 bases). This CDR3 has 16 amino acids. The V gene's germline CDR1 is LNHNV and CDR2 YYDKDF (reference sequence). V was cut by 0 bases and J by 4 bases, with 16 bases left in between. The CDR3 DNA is TGTGCCACCAGCAGAGAACCGGGGGTTCTGTCTTACGAGCAGTACTTC. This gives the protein CATSREPGVLSYEQYF.

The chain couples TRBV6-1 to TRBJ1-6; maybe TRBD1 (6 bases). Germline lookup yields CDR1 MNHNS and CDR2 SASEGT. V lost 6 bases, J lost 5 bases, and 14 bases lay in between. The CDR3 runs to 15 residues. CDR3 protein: CASRVQGPDNSPLHF. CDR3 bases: TGTGCCAGCAGGGTACAGGGACCCGATAATTCACCCCTCCACTTT.

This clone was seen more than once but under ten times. The CDR3, as DNA: TGTGCCAGCAAACAGGGACAGGGCCTAAGATGGGGCTACACCTTC. This gives the protein CASKQGQGLRWGYTF. The chain joins TRBV28 to TRBJ1-2; 9 bases agree with TRBD1. V lost 7 bases to trimming and J lost 8 bases; unmatched junction nucleotides: 14. Germline loops: CDR1 MDHEN, CDR2 SYDVKM. The CDR3 spans 15 residues.

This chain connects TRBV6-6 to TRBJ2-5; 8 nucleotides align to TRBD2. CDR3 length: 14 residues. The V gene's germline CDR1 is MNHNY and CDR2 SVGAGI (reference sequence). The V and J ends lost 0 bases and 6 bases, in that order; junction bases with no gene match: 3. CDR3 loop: CASSYSAGGQTQYF. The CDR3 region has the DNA TGTGCCAGCAGTTACTCGGCGGGGGGTCAGACCCAGTACTTC.

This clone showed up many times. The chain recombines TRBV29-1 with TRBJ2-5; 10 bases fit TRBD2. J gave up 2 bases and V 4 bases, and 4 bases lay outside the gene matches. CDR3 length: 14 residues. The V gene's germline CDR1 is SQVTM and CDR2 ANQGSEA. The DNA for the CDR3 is TGCAGCGTTGGATTTAGCGGGGGGCAAGAGACCCAGTACTTC. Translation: CSVGFSGGQETQYF.

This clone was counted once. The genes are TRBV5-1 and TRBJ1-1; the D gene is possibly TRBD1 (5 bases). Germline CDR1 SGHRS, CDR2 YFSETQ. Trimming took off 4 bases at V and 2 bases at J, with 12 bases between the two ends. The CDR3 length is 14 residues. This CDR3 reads CASSPGLRNTEAFF. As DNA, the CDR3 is TGCGCCAGCAGCCCAGGGCTGCGCAACACTGAAGCTTTCTTT. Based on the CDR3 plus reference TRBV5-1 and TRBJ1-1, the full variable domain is KAGVTQTPRYLIKTRGQQVTLSCSPISGHRSVSWYQQTPGQGLQFLFEYFSETQRNKGNFPGRFSGRQFSNSRSEMNVSTLELGDSALYLCASSPGLRNTEAFFGQGTRLTVV.

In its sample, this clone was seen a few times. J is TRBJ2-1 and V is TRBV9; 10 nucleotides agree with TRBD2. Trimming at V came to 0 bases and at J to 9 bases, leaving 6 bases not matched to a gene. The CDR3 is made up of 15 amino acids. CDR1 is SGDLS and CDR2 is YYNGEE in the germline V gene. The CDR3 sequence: CASSVESGGAVEQFF. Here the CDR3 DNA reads TGTGCCAGCAGCGTAGAAAGCGGGGGGGCGGTTGAGCAGTTCTTC.

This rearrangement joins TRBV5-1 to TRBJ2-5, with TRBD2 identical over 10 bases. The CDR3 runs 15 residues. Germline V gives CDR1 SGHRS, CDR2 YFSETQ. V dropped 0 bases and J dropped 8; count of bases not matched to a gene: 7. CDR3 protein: CASSLGLVAGGTQYF. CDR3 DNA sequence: TGCGCCAGCAGCTTGGGACTTGTAGCGGGGGGTACCCAGTACTTC. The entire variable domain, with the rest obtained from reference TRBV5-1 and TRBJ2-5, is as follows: KAGVTQTPRYLIKTRGQQVTLSCSPISGHRSVSWYQQTPGQGLQFLFEYFSETQRNKGNFPGRFSGRQFSNSRSEMNVSTLELGDSALYLCASSLGLVAGGTQYFGPGTRLLVL.

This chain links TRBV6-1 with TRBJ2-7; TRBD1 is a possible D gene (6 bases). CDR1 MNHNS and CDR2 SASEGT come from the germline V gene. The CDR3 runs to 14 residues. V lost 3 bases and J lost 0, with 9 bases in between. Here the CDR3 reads CASSDQGPSYEQYF. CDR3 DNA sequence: TGTGCCAGCAGTGATCAGGGGCCCTCCTACGAGCAGTACTTC.

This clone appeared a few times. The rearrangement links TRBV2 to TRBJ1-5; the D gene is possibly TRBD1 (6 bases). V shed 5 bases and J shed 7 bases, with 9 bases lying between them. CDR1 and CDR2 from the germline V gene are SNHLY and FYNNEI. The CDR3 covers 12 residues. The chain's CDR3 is CASSHRVQPQHF. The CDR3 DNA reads TGTGCCAGCAGTCACAGGGTCCAGCCCCAGCATTTT.

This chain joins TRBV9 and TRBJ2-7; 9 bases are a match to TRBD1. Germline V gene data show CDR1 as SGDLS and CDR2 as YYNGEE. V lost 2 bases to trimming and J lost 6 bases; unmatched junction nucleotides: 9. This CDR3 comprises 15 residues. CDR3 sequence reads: CASSVDAGQGPEQYF. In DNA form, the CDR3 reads TGTGCCAGCAGCGTCGACGCGGGACAGGGTCCCGAGCAGTACTTC. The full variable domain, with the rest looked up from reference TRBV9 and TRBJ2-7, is DSGVTQTPKHLITATGQRVTLRCSPRSGDLSVYWYQQSLDQGLQFLIQYYNGEERAKGNILERFSAQQFPDLHSELNLSSLELGDSALYFCASSVDAGQGPEQYFGPGTRLTVT.